This T cell receptor beta chain came from a study of control samples from healthy donors and cancer patients. Measured with immunoSEQ multiplex PCR; TCRdb has only the in-frame clones, and not every one. Counted here are about 92,000 clones, around 80% occurring once; the ten biggest clones make up around 9.5%. Trimming pared 8 bases from V and 9 bases from J, leaving 17 bases between. The germline gives CDR1 MDHEN, CDR2 SYDVKM. The CDR3 length is 13 residues. The origin of this receptor is a woman between 55 and 75 years old in good health. The rearrangement uses TRBV28 and TRBJ2-1; D could derive from TRBD1 or TRBD2 (5 bases each). Specimen: blood. CDR3 coding DNA: TGTGCCAGCGTTCGGGGTGGCCAGGGTGAGCAGTTCTTC. It codes for CASVRGGQGEQFF.